What follows is one TCR beta chain and its context. Authors' analysis steps: For nucleated cells, counts were estimated from reference gene primer amplification. Sequenced by immunoSEQ multiplex PCR; TCRdb stores in-frame clones only, minus some. V and J calls and clone size come straight from that table; D and trimming were deduced from the DNA. The table shows around 200,000 clones, with 85% to 90% occurring only once. This sample was taken from a study of blood T cell repertoires in COVID-19. As for the study in general: The United States, Italy and Spain provided the acute and convalescent COVID-19 samples. PBMCs, B-cell-depleted T cells, or T cells were the source of the cDNA or gDNA that made up the material.

Trimming at V came to 4 bases and at J to 7 bases, leaving 10 bases not matched to a gene. Germline assignment: CDR1 SGHTS and CDR2 YDEGEE. CDR3 length: 15 residues. The sequence was collected from a man aged 35-49 years with active or convalescent COVID-19. The gene calls are TRBV5-8 and TRBJ2-2; 7 bases map to TRBD1. Sequences were obtained from peripheral blood. The CDR3 region has the DNA TGTGCCAGCAGCCTCCGGGACAGAGTAAGCGGGGAGCTGTTTTTT. Translation: CASSLRDRVSGELFF.